A selection of T cell receptor beta chains follows, all from one sample in a study of blood T cell repertoires in COVID-19. Generated by immunoSEQ multiplex PCR, the TCRdb table keeps only in-frame clones and is missing some. The sample shows 150,000 or so clones, 76% of them seen only once. Sequencing used peripheral blood. The receptors stem from a woman of 80 years or more with active or convalescent COVID-19. The CDR3 runs from the conserved cysteine through the conserved F or W. The D gene is left open where the match is weak. Size is stated for part of the rows, as once, few or many counts, or as a class when the clone is expanded.

clone_size,j_call,d_call,v_call,cdr3_nt,cdr3_aa
NA,TRBJ2-2,NA,TRBV18,TGTGCCAGCTCACCACCGATCGGGGGATCGAACACCGGGGAGCTGTTTTTT,CASSPPIGGSNTGELFF
NA,TRBJ2-5,TRBD1,TRBV7-9,TGTGCCAGCAGCCCTTCCGGGACAGGGGGCCAAGAGACCCAGTACTTC,CASSPSGTGGQETQYF
NA,TRBJ1-3,NA,TRBV9,TGTGCCAGCAGCGTACAAATCGACGGGGGAGGAAACACCATATATTTT,CASSVQIDGGGNTIYF
NA,TRBJ1-2,NA,TRBV19,TGTGCCAGTAGATCAAACCGGGGCTATGGCTACACCTTC,CASRSNRGYGYTF
once,TRBJ1-5,TRBD1,TRBV27,TGTGCCAGCAGTTTAAGGACAGGGTCCGGACAGCCCCAGCATTTT,CASSLRTGSGQPQHF
NA,TRBJ2-7,NA,TRBV11-2,TGTGCCAGCAGGGGGGCAGGTGGCGAGCAGTACTTC,CASRGAGGEQYF
NA,TRBJ1-2,NA,TRBV28,TGTGCCAGCAGTTCCGGTTACGATGGCTACACCTTC,CASSSGYDGYTF
NA,TRBJ1-2,NA,TRBV6-1,TGTGCCACCTTCAACGGGGGTGGAACCTATGGCTACACCTTC,CATFNGGGTYGYTF
many,TRBJ1-4,NA,TRBV6-5,TGTGCCAGCAGTTACTCCGGGGGGAATGAAAAACTGTTTTTT,CASSYSGGNEKLFF
few,TRBJ1-5,NA,TRBV14,TGTGCCAGCAGCCAAGAAAAGGAGGGTCAGCCCCAGCATTTT,CASSQEKEGQPQHF
NA,TRBJ1-4,TRBD1,TRBV6-2/TRBV6-3,TGTGCCAGCAGTTACCGGTATCAGGGGGTGGATAAAGAAAAACTGTTTTTT,CASSYRYQGVDKEKLFF
NA,TRBJ2-5,NA,TRBV7-2,TGTGCCAGCAGCCTCACCGGCAGGCAGACCCAGTACTTC,CASSLTGRQTQYF
NA,TRBJ2-7,TRBD1,TRBV5-1,TGCGCCAGCAGCTTGGTGGGCACCGGGACAGGGGGCAGGGAGCAGTACTTC,CASSLVGTGTGGREQYF
NA,TRBJ1-1,TRBD1,TRBV7-2,TGTGCCAGCAGCAAAGGACAGGGTTGGACTGAAGCTTTCTTT,CASSKGQGWTEAFF
once,TRBJ1-1,TRBD1,TRBV5-1,TGCGCCAGCAGCTTGGCGCGGGCGACAGGGAGGAACACTGAAGCTTTCTTT,CASSLARATGRNTEAFF
NA,TRBJ1-1,TRBD1,TRBV11-2,TGTGCCAGCGCCCCAGGGGGGCTGGGATACACTGAAGCTTTCTTT,CASAPGGLGYTEAFF
few,TRBJ2-2,TRBD2,TRBV7-8,TGTGCCAGCAGCTCTCGACTAGCCGCGAACACCGGGGAGCTGTTTTTT,CASSSRLAANTGELFF
NA,TRBJ2-6,TRBD1,TRBV11-2,TGTGCCAGCAGCCAGGGCCGGGACAGGGGGCATGGGGCCAACGTCCTGACTTTC,CASSQGRDRGHGANVLTF
few,TRBJ1-5,TRBD1,TRBV15,TGTGCCACCAGCAGGCGACAGGGTAATAGCAATCAGCCCCAGCATTTT,CATSRRQGNSNQPQHF
NA,TRBJ1-3,NA,TRBV7-3,TGTGCCAGCAGGCGAAGTCCTGGAAACACCATATATTTT,CASRRSPGNTIYF
NA,TRBJ2-1,NA,TRBV6-5,TGTGCCAGCAGTTCCCCTAGGCGGGGAGCCTACAATGAGCAGTTCTTC,CASSSPRRGAYNEQFF
NA,TRBJ1-6,TRBD1,TRBV14,TGTGCCAGCAGCTCAAGACAGGGTAATTCACCCCTCCACTTT,CASSSRQGNSPLHF
NA,TRBJ1-2,TRBD1,TRBV6-6,TGTGCCAGCAGCCCCGGGGCAGGGGGGAACTATGGCTACACCTTC,CASSPGAGGNYGYTF
NA,TRBJ1-2,TRBD1,TRBV28,TGTGCCAGCAGCTCTACCATAGACAGGGCTCGGGCCTATGGCTACACCTTC,CASSSTIDRARAYGYTF
NA,TRBJ1-2,TRBD1,TRBV6-5,TGTGCCAGCAGTAACAGGGGGCGCAGCTATGGCTACACCTTC,CASSNRGRSYGYTF
NA,TRBJ2-1,NA,TRBV21-1,TGTGCCAGGGCCCACCTTCAGGGCCGGGTCAATGAGCAGTTCTTC,CARAHLQGRVNEQFF
NA,TRBJ2-7,TRBD1,TRBV3-1/TRBV3-2,TGTGCCAGCAGCCCCTACAGGGACAGGGGTAACGAGCAGTACTTC,CASSPYRDRGNEQYF
NA,TRBJ2-1,TRBD2,TRBV9,TGTGCCAGCAGCGTAGACGCTAGCGGGGGGGCCAATGAGCAGTTCTTC,CASSVDASGGANEQFF
NA,TRBJ1-5,NA,TRBV30,TGTGCCTGGAGTCAAGGCACAGGAAGGAATCAGCCCCAGCATTTT,CAWSQGTGRNQPQHF
once,TRBJ1-2,NA,TRBV3-1/TRBV3-2,TGTGCCAGCAGCCAAGGGATCGGGGGGAGCTATGGCTACACCTTC,CASSQGIGGSYGYTF
once,TRBJ2-7,NA,TRBV19,TGTGCCAGTAGTATGCGGGGATACGAGCAGTACTTC,CASSMRGYEQYF
once,TRBJ1-2,TRBD1,TRBV28,TGTGCCAGCAGTCCTCGGGGGACAGGCGCCTATGGCTACACCTTC,CASSPRGTGAYGYTF
once,TRBJ1-4,NA,TRBV10-3,TGTGCCATCAGCAAGAGACAGTCTGCAACTAATGAAAAACTGTTTTTT,CAISKRQSATNEKLFF
NA,TRBJ1-6,NA,TRBV7-2,TGTGCCAGCAGCCCCTCCGCAGGGGAGCCATCGCCCCTCCACTTT,CASSPSAGEPSPLHF
NA,TRBJ2-5,NA,TRBV7-9,TGTGCCAGCAGCTTTTTCCAGGGCGCGGAGACCCAGTACTTC,CASSFFQGAETQYF
NA,TRBJ1-5,TRBD1,TRBV19,TGTGCCAGTAGTGGAAGACAGGGGGTAAGACAGCCCCAGCATTTT,CASSGRQGVRQPQHF
NA,TRBJ1-4,NA,TRBV19,TGTGCCAGTAGTCGGTATCATAATGAAAAACTGTTTTTT,CASSRYHNEKLFF
NA,TRBJ2-7,TRBD1,TRBV19,TGTGCCAGTAGTAGACAGGGGACAGCCTACGAGCAGTACTTC,CASSRQGTAYEQYF
NA,TRBJ2-1,TRBD2,TRBV27,TGTGCCAGCAGTACATACCTAGCGGGCTCGGGGGAGCAGTTCTTC,CASSTYLAGSGEQFF
once,TRBJ1-2,NA,TRBV7-3,TGTGCCAGCAGCCGCGCCCAGGGATATGGCTACACCTTC,CASSRAQGYGYTF
once,TRBJ2-7,NA,TRBV27,TGTGCCAGCAGTTCCTATCCAGGCATCTCCTACGAGCAGTACTTC,CASSSYPGISYEQYF
NA,TRBJ2-7,NA,TRBV3-1/TRBV3-2,TGTGCCAGCAGCCAAAGCCAGGGAACCTACGAGCAGTACTTC,CASSQSQGTYEQYF
NA,TRBJ2-1,NA,TRBV19,TGTGCCAGTGCTTACCGCGATGAGCAGTTCTTC,CASAYRDEQFF
NA,TRBJ2-1,TRBD1,TRBV19,TGTGCCAGTAGTCCGGGACAGGGGGACAATGAGCAGTTCTTC,CASSPGQGDNEQFF
few,TRBJ1-2,NA,TRBV5-1,TGCGCCAGCAGCTTGGCCCAGGGTTTCGATGGCTACACCTTC,CASSLAQGFDGYTF
few,TRBJ1-4,TRBD1,TRBV6-6,TGTGCCAGCAGTTTCGTACAGGGGCTACTTAATGAAAAACTGTTTTTT,CASSFVQGLLNEKLFF
NA,TRBJ2-3,TRBD2,TRBV30,TGTGCCTGGAGCCCCTCGGGACTAGTTTTCGGAGATACGCAGTATTTT,CAWSPSGLVFGDTQYF
NA,TRBJ2-7,NA,TRBV5-5,TGTGCCAGCAGCTTTAGTCCTGGGCAGTACGAGCAGTACTTC,CASSFSPGQYEQYF
few,TRBJ2-2,TRBD1,TRBV7-2,TGTGCCAGCAGCGTAGGGGGCTCGGTCGGGGAGCTGTTTTTT,CASSVGGSVGELFF
NA,TRBJ1-6,NA,TRBV5-5,TGTGCCAGCAGCTTGGGTTCGGGCGCCGGAGGTGGTTATTCACCCCTCCACTTT,CASSLGSGAGGGYSPLHF
NA,TRBJ2-2,TRBD1,TRBV19,TGTGCCAGTAGTATCTCGGGACAGACCACCGGGGAGCTGTTTTTT,CASSISGQTTGELFF
NA,TRBJ2-1,TRBD1,TRBV7-8,TGTGCCAGCAGCCCCAATTCCGGGACAGGGAAATTTGGTGAGCAGTTCTTC,CASSPNSGTGKFGEQFF